This note documents a single T cell receptor (beta chain) sequence. Its cognate antigen has yet to be identified. No much larger clone exists at a distance of one base, and base qualities are not known. These data originate in a study of ipilimumab plus nivolumab after autologous stem cell transplantation (dated by TCRdb to the early 2020s). General notes on the study: The median number of doses that trial patients received was a few for ipilimumab and about 8 for nivolumab. The intent-to-treat population of the trial was made up of under 40 patients. Both primary refractory and relapsed disease were represented in the DLBCL cohort, where 18-month progression-free survival was approximately 86% and 30%, respectively. Patients with high-risk diffuse large B cell lymphoma, mature T cell lymphoma, or multiple myeloma undergoing autologous transplant were enrolled in the trial.

Library preparation employed the immunoSEQ multiplex PCR assay. TCRdb re-hosts the immuneACCESS table, in-frame sequences only. Its copies lack some clones; in the studies checked, an unresolved V gene accounts for under half of them, and the cause for the rest is not known. This sample lists around 84,000 clones; more than 80% were detected once. Approximately 2.2% of the sample is in the top ten clones. CDR1 and CDR2 were assigned from the germline V gene as MNHEY and SVGAGI. The CDR3 starts with the cysteine, ends with the phenylalanine, and has 16 residues. The retained sequence is limited to the CDR3, 48 bases, with the frame set at the first base. For this chain, trimming is 0 bases at the V end and 0 bases at the J end, and the number of junction bases without a gene match is 3. The study at large found these results: The authors concluded that combined checkpoint inhibition appeared tolerable when used as consolidation after transplant. The authors stated that profiles of the T cell receptor repertoire, regulatory T cell phenotype and gut microbiota provided a biologic rationale for studying this approach further.

Checkpoint therapy began 14 to 28 days after autologous transplant, with ipilimumab given at 1 mg/kg intravenously on day 1 of selected weeks. Nivolumab was administered at 3 mg/kg intravenously on day 1 of weeks 1, 4, 7, 10, and every two weeks through week 26. This was a Phase Ib clinical trial that tested ipilimumab plus nivolumab, given as combined checkpoint inhibition, for consolidation following autologous stem cell transplantation. The clonotype originates from a male donor with diffuse large B-cell lymphoma. The specimen comprised PBMCs, sampled in a trial of ipilimumab plus nivolumab as post-transplant consolidation. Recombination linked TRBV6-5 to TRBJ2-3; TRBD1 matches 7 bases in the middle. The nucleotide sequence reads as follows: TGTGCCAGCAGTTACTCGAGGGGACAGAGCACAGATACGCAGTATTTT. Translated, this is CASSYSRGQSTDTQYF.